This entry features one TCR beta chain sequence. Its antigen remains unidentified. Sequencing was performed with immunoSEQ multiplex PCR; in TCRdb, only in-frame clones are kept and a portion is missing. The sample records fewer than 95,000 clones, around 89% being singletons. The CDR3 consists of 13 residues. V was trimmed by 8 bases and J by 4 bases, leaving 12 bases between them. Germline-derived CDR1 and CDR2 are KGHSH and LQKENI. This sample is drawn from a study of T cell responses to AZD1222 COVID-19 vaccine. Overall study results and limits: The study found Spike-specific TCR breadth and depth rose after two AZD1222 doses. The sample set comprised mostly white British donors with more females, and clonal diversity was possibly underestimated. The study reported that nearly half of spike-specific TCRs target unmutated variant regions. Vaccine-associated CD4 TCRs spanned spike, dominant at 160-218 and 743-854.

The sample was peripheral blood, taken 28 days after the second AZD1222 dose. The sequence was collected from an adult who received the AZD1222 COVID-19 vaccine. V and J are TRBV18 and TRBJ1-5, with D possibly matching TRBD1 (6 bases). CDR3: CASAGGLNQPQHF. In DNA, the CDR3 is TGTGCCAGCGCGGGGGGCCTAAATCAGCCCCAGCATTTT.